This TCR beta chain was sequenced in a study of metastatic and nonmetastatic thyroid tumors. Study-wide background: Patients with malignant and benign thyroid disease provided blood and tumor or nodule tissue, whose repertoires were compared.

Authors' data handling: Between-group CDR3 differences, defined by clinicopathological status, yielded a distant-metastasis classifier for papillary thyroid cancer. TCRdb re-analyzed the PCR reads using MiXCR. The V and J calls reflect TCRdb's pipeline rather than the authors' work. This repertoire shows 15,000 to 20,000 clones, over 20% found once; its top ten account for about 7.4%. Germline V gene lookup returns CDR1 LNHNV and CDR2 YYDKDF (reference sequence). The CDR3 contains 13 residues. Comment on this clone: Its antigen is currently unknown. One end of the junction fails to match germline, which may point to a read error.

Overall study findings and caveats: Malignant thyroid tumors reportedly exceeded benign nodules significantly in TCR beta diversity, with the difference appearing in blood and tumor.

Prior to thyroid surgery, none of the patients had received any treatment. The sample consisted of adjacent normal tissue. The J gene is TRBJ1-1, the V gene TRBV15; D not certain. The origin of this receptor is a female donor with papillary thyroid cancer or a benign thyroid nodule (not recorded which). Some clones in this sample may be carry-over from other donors' samples. The CDR3 nucleotides are TGTGCCGCCAGTGCCAGGACGAACACTGAAGCTTTCTTT. Translated, it gives CAASARTNTEAFF.